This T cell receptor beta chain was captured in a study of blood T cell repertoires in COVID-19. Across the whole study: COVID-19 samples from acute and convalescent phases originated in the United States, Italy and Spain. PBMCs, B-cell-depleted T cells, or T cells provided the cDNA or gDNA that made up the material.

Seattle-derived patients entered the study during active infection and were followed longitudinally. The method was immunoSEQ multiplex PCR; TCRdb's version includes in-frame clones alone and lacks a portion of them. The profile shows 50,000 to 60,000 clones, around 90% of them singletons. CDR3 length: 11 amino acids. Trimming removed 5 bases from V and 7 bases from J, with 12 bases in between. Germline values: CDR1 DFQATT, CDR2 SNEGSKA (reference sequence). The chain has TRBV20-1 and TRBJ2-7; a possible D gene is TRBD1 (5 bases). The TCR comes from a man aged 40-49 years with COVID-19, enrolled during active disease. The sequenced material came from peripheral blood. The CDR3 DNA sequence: TGCAGTGCTCTTCAACAGGTGGAGCAGTACTTC. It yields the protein CSALQQVEQYF.